This T cell receptor beta chain was identified in a study of blood T cell repertoires in COVID-19. Study summary: Sites across the United States, Italy and Spain contributed samples from acute and convalescent COVID-19. From T cells, B-cell-depleted T cells, or PBMCs came the material, which was cDNA or gDNA.

The authors' processing: It was from reference gene primer amplification that nucleated cell counts were estimated. The data were produced by immunoSEQ multiplex PCR, yet TCRdb's version contains in-frame clones alone and is incomplete. The V and J calls and clone size were taken over from that table, and D and trimming were inferred from the DNA. Counted here are fewer than 110,000 clones, 70% to 90% occurring once; the ten biggest clones make up around 3.7%. This CDR3 spans 14 amino acids. V dropped 0 bases and J dropped 2 bases, with 7 bases sitting between them. Germline assignment: CDR1 SGHRS and CDR2 YFSETQ.

This chain links TRBV5-1 with TRBJ2-3; D not certain. This clonotype was sampled from a woman aged 60-70 years with acute or convalescent COVID-19. Sequencing used peripheral blood. CDR3 residues: CASSLDYDTDTQYF. Here the CDR3 DNA reads TGCGCCAGCAGCTTGGACTACGACACAGATACGCAGTATTTT.